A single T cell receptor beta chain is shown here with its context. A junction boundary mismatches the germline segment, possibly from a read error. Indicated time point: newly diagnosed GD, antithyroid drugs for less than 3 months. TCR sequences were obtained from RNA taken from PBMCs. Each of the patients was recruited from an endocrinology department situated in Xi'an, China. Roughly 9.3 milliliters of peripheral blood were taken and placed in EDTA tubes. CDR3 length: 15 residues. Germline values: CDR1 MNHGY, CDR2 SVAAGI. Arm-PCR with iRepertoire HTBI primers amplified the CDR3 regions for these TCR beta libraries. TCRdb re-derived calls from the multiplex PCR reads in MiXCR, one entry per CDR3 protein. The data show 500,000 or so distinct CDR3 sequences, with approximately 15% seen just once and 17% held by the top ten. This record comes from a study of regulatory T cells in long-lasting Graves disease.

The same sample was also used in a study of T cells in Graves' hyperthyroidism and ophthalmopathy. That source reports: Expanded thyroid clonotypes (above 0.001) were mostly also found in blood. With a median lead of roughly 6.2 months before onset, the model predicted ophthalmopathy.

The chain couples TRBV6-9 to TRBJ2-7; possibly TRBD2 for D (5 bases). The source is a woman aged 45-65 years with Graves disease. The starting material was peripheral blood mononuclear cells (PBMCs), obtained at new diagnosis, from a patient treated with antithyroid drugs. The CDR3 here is CVSSSSVGSSYEQYF. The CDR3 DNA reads TGTGTCAGCAGTTCATCGGTGGGGAGCTCCTACGAGCAGTACTTC.